This T cell receptor (beta chain) was sequenced in a study of blood T cells in healthy people across ages. With respect to this clonotype: The target antigen is unknown.

The study, taken as a whole, reports: Reliance upon unsorted PBMCs precluded definitive naive versus antigen-experienced comparison.

Next came a second PCR, run for roughly 7 to 12 cycles, which used a sample-barcoded 5' primer along with a J-beta primer mix. One entry per CDR3 protein results from TCRdb running MiXCR on the 5' RACE reads. The table includes hundreds of thousands of distinct CDR3 sequences, approximately 50% detected once. The sequenced sample was blood. This sequence originates from a man aged 55 to 69 in good health.

CDR3 protein: CASSDQGASTDTQYF. The CDR3 nucleotides are TGTGCCAGTTCGGACCAGGGGGCGAGCACAGATACGCAGTATTTT. V usage is TRBV3-1 and J usage is TRBJ2-3; 8 bases map to TRBD1. The J segment lost 0 bases and the V segment lost 9 bases, leaving 8 bases of the junction unmatched. Germline assignment: CDR1 LGHDT and CDR2 YNNKEL (reference sequence). The CDR3 spans 15 residues.